A single T cell receptor beta chain is shown here with its context. The CDR3 contains 14 residues. The germline V gene encodes CDR1 MNHEY and CDR2 SMNVEV (reference sequence). Trimming took 7 bases from V and 0 from J, leaving 7 bases between them. The sample originates from a study of cytomegalovirus exposure and HLA in healthy donors. Both 60 Vbeta primers and 13 Jbeta primers went into the PCR. Libraries were prepared by immunoSEQ multiplex PCR; TCRdb keeps only in-frame clonotypes and omits some of them. The repertoire holds 65,000 to 85,000 clones, with 60% to 75% as singletons. The source is a male donor in good health and CMV-seropositive. Sequencing input: PBMCs. V usage is TRBV27 and J usage is TRBJ1-6; D uncertain. As DNA, the CDR3 is TGTGCCAGCAACCCGAGCTCCTATAATTCACCCCTCCACTTT. Protein product: CASNPSSYNSPLHF.